This section outlines one TCR beta chain sequence together with its context. This clone has more than one count but fewer than ten. Its antigen is not yet known. No per-base quality is available; no much larger clone lies one base away. Lesional scalp punch biopsies and peripheral blood were collected from alopecia areata patients. PBMCs were isolated by density centrifugation and stained for CD3, CD4 and CD8, after which CD4+ and CD8+ T cells were sorted on a FACSAria. The germline V gene sets CDR1 to SQVTM and CDR2 to ANQGSEA. Including the terminal cysteine and phenylalanine, the CDR3 comprises 19 residues. Only CDR3 DNA is held: 57 bases, read in frame from base 1. The germline ends are 28 bases apart after V is trimmed by 4 bases and J by 3 bases. The sample belongs to a study of CD8+ T cells in alopecia areata (dated by TCRdb to 2016 to 2019). Describing the broader study: The treated patients took part in an open-label pilot trial in which moderate-to-severe alopecia areata was treated with oral tofacitinib at 5 to 10 mg twice daily. Amplification of TCRbeta CDR3 regions was done by immunoSEQ multiplex PCR using 35 Vbeta forward primers and 13 Jbeta reverse primers. Patients stayed on tofacitinib for 6 to 18 months and then had 6 months of follow-up off drug so that delayed response and recurrence could be assessed. Scalp tissue and sorted CD4+ and CD8+ peripheral blood T cells from patchy and totalis/universalis alopecia areata patients and from healthy controls were covered by human TCRbeta sequencing. RNA was obtained with the PAXgene miRNA kit for fixed scalp, the miRNeasy kit for PBMCs, and the RNeasy kit for mouse skin. Biopsies were taken from tofacitinib-treated patients at baseline and again at 4 and 24 weeks into treatment, and several of those patients also had a later scalp biopsy. High-throughput TCRbeta sequencing was used to examine T cell clonal expansion in alopecia areata in both the C3H/HeJ mouse model and human patients. Scalp clonality was compared across normal scalp (n=4), patchy alopecia areata scalp (n=8), and alopecia totalis/universalis scalp (n=8).

Library construction relied on the immunoSEQ multiplex PCR assay. For TCR sequencing, RNA was extracted from every sample and reverse transcribed into cDNA to serve as template. SuperScript III was used for first-strand cDNA synthesis, primed with a 2:1 mix of oligo-dT and random hexamers. A synthetic immune receptor repertoire was used to gauge amplification bias, and whatever bias remained was removed computationally. Regarding the original processing steps: Raw reads were preprocessed for error removal, and CDR3 was defined according to IMGT conventions as running from the conserved cysteine to phenylalanine. Clonality was computed by normalizing Shannon entropy by log2 of the number of productive unique TCRs and subtracting the result from 1. Scalp TCRbeta sequences were cross-referenced with sorted blood CD4 and CD8 repertoires so that the CD4 or CD8 identity of scalp clones could be inferred. TCRdb stores this immuneACCESS table with in-frame sequences only. Part of the clones is absent; in the studies checked, under half of the shortfall reflects unresolved V genes, and no reason is known for the rest. The D gene and trimming were derived from the DNA, and the V and J assignments and clone size from that table. This sample lists 120,000 or so clones; around two fifths were detected once. The ten largest clones represent 2.5% to 3.5% of the sample.

The study at large found these results: Compared with normal scalp, lesional scalp, particularly in alopecia totalis/universalis, had higher clonality and more expanded CD8+ clones, which suggests antigenic drive. Shared TCR sequences between patients were less evident than in mice, which may be partly attributable to HLA diversity in the patient population. Scalp TCR repertoire analysis is complicated because resident alphabeta T cells in normal human skin are also sequenced, whereas mouse skin is dominated by gammadelta T cells.

This chain joins TRBV29-1 to TRBJ2-1, and possibly TRBD2, on 6 matching bases. The sequence was collected from a human donor with alopecia areata. Sequencing was performed on CD4+ T cells sorted from blood. The DNA sequence is given as TGCAGCGTTGTAGCGGACGGCCGGGGCGCGGGCATCGGCTACAATGAGCAGTTCTTC. It specifies CSVVADGRGAGIGYNEQFF.